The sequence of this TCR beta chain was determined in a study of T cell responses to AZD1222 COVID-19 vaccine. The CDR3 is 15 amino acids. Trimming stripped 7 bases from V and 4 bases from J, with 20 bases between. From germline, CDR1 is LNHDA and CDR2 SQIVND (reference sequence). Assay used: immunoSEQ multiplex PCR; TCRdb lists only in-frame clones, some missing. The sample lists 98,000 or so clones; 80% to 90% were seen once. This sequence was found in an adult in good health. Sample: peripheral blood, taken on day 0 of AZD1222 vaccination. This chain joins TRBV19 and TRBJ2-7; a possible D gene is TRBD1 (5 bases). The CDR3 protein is CASTFKGQGNYEQYF. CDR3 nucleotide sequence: TGTGCCAGTACCTTCAAGGGGCAGGGAAATTACGAGCAGTACTTC.